This T cell receptor beta chain was sequenced during a study of identifying expanded T cells in peripheral blood. Whole-study results and caveats: Across healthy donors, higher total template counts meant significantly greater roughly 2-week count variance. Technical replicates showed approximately 1.2 changed clones; about 2 weeks about 16.4; four weeks 19.

The CDR3 totals 17 residues. Germline CDR1 and CDR2: MDHEN and SYDVKM. J was trimmed by 4 bases and V by 7 bases; bases with no gene match: 12. On this clone: Antigen specificity is unknown.

Collection occurred without any documented infections or immune events in donors. Some clones are missing from TCRdb's copy, which holds only in-frame ones; the method was immunoSEQ multiplex PCR. The sample shows roughly 100,000 clones, around 88% of them seen only once. This TCR came from a person between 18 and 75 years old in good health. The sequenced sample consisted of blood. This chain uses TRBV28 with TRBJ2-7, with TRBD2 matching over 14 bases. CDR3 sequence: CASIKLGTSGRGYEQYF. Here the CDR3 DNA reads TGTGCCAGCATCAAACTCGGGACTAGCGGGAGAGGGTACGAGCAGTACTTC.